This entry lists 14 T cell receptor beta chains sequenced from one sample in a study of T cell responses to AZD1222 COVID-19 vaccine. Measured with immunoSEQ multiplex PCR; TCRdb has only the in-frame clones, and not every one. The data hold tens of thousands of clones, with over 60% observed a single time. Sequences were derived from peripheral blood, sampled 28 days after the second AZD1222 dose. The receptors come from an adult who received the AZD1222 COVID-19 vaccine.

V and J are TRBV28 and TRBJ2-7; 7 bases match TRBD1. V shed 2 bases, J shed 5 bases, and the junction held 9 bases outside the gene matches. This CDR3 region has 15 residues. In germline, CDR1 is MDHEN, CDR2 SYDVKM. CDR3 nucleotide sequence: TGTGCCAGCAGTTTACCAGGACAGGCTGGCGACGAGCAGTACTTC. Translated: CASSLPGQAGDEQYF. The full variable domain, with the rest looked up from reference TRBV28 and TRBJ2-7, is DVKVTQSSRYLVKRTGEKVFLECVQDMDHENMFWYRQDPGLGLRLIYFSYDVKMKEKGDIPEGYSVSREKKERFSLILESASTNQTSMYLCASSLPGQAGDEQYFGPGTRLTVT.

This clone was recorded once. The V gene is TRBV7-2, the J gene TRBJ2-5, with a possible D match to TRBD2 (6 bases). V lost 1 base, J lost 5 bases, and 11 bases lay in between. Germline V CDR1 and CDR2: SGHTA, FQGNSA. This CDR3 has 14 residues. CDR3 nucleotides: TGTGCCAGCAGCTTAGTCGCGGGGAGTGAGACCCAGTACTTC. This gives the protein CASSLVAGSETQYF.

This chain links TRBV5-6 with TRBJ1-4, with a possible D match to TRBD1 (6 bases). CDR1 SGHDT and CDR2 YYEEEE come from the germline V gene. Trimming took off 1 base at V and 8 bases at J, with 15 bases between the two ends. The CDR3 covers 15 residues. The CDR3 is CASSLLSGVGEKLFF. The CDR3 nucleotides read TGTGCCAGCAGCTTGCTCTCAGGGGTTGGCGAAAAACTGTTTTTT. The full variable domain, completed using reference TRBV5-6 and TRBJ1-4, is DAGVTQSPTHLIKTRGQQVTLRCSPKSGHDTVSWYQQALGQGPQFIFQYYEEEERQRGNFPDRFSGHQFPNYSSELNVNALLLGDSALYLCASSLLSGVGEKLFFGSGTQLSVL.

The chain couples TRBV3-1 (or the pseudogene TRBV3-2) to TRBJ1-2; no reliable D call. Germline CDR1 reads LGHDT; CDR2 reads YNNKEL (reference sequence). Trimming left V 0 bases short and J 4 bases short, with 15 bases between. CDR3 length: 16 amino acids. Here the CDR3 DNA reads TGTGCCAGCAGCCAAGAGGGGAGTGGGTTTAGCTATGGCTACACCTTC. Residues: CASSQEGSGFSYGYTF.

The chain links TRBV7-2 to TRBJ2-6, with D possibly TRBD1 on 5 matching bases. Trimming stripped 5 bases from V and 15 bases from J, with 17 bases between. CDR1 is SGHTA and CDR2 is FQGNSA in the germline V gene. The CDR3 covers 13 residues. CDR3 DNA sequence: TGTGCCAGCAGCCCCAGTCGGACCGGACACCTGACTTTC. Amino acids: CASSPSRTGHLTF.

The chain uses TRBV11-3 and TRBJ2-1, with a weak D call TRBD2 (6 bases). CDR1 is SGHNT and CDR2 is YENEEA in the germline V gene. The CDR3 loop spans 16 amino acids. V shed 1 base and J shed 8 bases, with 18 bases lying between them. The CDR3 region is CASSLGSGVKRDEQFF. CDR3 DNA sequence: TGTGCCAGCAGCTTAGGGTCGGGAGTGAAACGGGATGAGCAGTTCTTC.

The CDR3 loop reads CASLGGFNQPQHF. CDR3 coding DNA: TGTGCCAGTCTCGGGGGGTTCAATCAGCCCCAGCATTTT. The chain has TRBV19 and TRBJ1-5, with a tentative D call TRBD1 (5 bases). The CDR3 has 13 residues. V was pared by 8 bases and J by 3 bases, with 11 bases between. Per the germline V gene, CDR1 is LNHDA and CDR2 is SQIVND (reference sequence).

The chain carries TRBV5-6 and TRBJ2-7; unclear D gene. The CDR3 length is 12 residues. CDR1 SGHDT and CDR2 YYEEEE come from the germline V gene. With 0 bases removed from V and 7 bases from J, the gap between germline ends came to 8 bases. CDR3 in DNA: TGTGCCAGCAGCTTGGCAGGCAGGGAGCAGTACTTC. Residues: CASSLAGREQYF.

The chain is built from TRBV30 and TRBJ1-4; D may be TRBD1 (6 bases). This CDR3 spans 14 amino acids. The ends were cut back, 0 bases at V and 8 bases at J, with 13 bases in the middle. Germline V CDR1 and CDR2: GTSNPN, SVGIG (reference sequence). CDR3 nucleotides: TGTGCCTGGAGTGTGGACAGAGTGGGGGAAAAACTGTTTTTT. The encoded protein is CAWSVDRVGEKLFF.

The rearrangement uses TRBV7-9 and TRBJ1-2; D gene uncertain. CDR1 SEHNR and CDR2 FQNEAQ come from the germline V gene (reference sequence). Trimming stripped 2 bases from V and 3 bases from J, with 16 bases between. CDR3 length: 16 residues. The CDR3 here is CASSLMWEEVDYGYTF. For the CDR3, the DNA is TGTGCCAGCAGCTTAATGTGGGAAGAGGTAGACTATGGCTACACCTTC. The variable domain in full, completed from reference TRBV7-9 and TRBJ1-2, reads DTGVSQNPRHKITKRGQNVTFRCDPISEHNRLYWYRQTLGQGPEFLTYFQNEAQLEKSRLLSDRFSAERPKGSFSTLEIQRTEQGDSAMYLCASSLMWEEVDYGYTFGSGTRLTVV.

This clone was detected only once. The CDR3 DNA sequence: TGTGCCAGCAGCTTTACAGGGGCGGGAGAGACCCAGTACTTC. Residues: CASSFTGAGETQYF. This chain connects TRBV5-5 to TRBJ2-5, with 7 nucleotides matching TRBD1. Germline V lookup: CDR1 SGHKS, CDR2 YYEKEE (reference sequence). The CDR3 is 14 residues long. The J segment lost 4 bases and the V segment lost 2 bases, leaving 5 bases of the junction unmatched.

V is TRBV4-3 and J is TRBJ2-2; maybe TRBD1 (5 bases). Germline V gene sequence: CDR1 LGHNA, CDR2 YSLEER. CDR3 length equals 16 residues. V was clipped by 1 base and J by 3 bases, with 12 bases between them. The CDR3 here is CASSQVGAGYTGELFF. The CDR3 DNA reads as TGCGCCAGCAGCCAAGTTGGGGCAGGGTACACCGGGGAGCTGTTTTTT.

The rearrangement links TRBV28 to TRBJ1-6; D gene uncertain. From germline, CDR1 is MDHEN and CDR2 SYDVKM. The V end lost 5 bases, the J end lost 2 bases, and 4 bases lay between the germline ends. The length of the CDR3 is 13 residues. The CDR3, as DNA: TGTGCCAGCAGTAGCGCCTATAATTCACCCCTCCACTTT. It yields the protein CASSSAYNSPLHF.

This chain uses TRBV18 with TRBJ2-3; no clear D gene. This CDR3 region has 13 residues. Trimming pared 6 bases from V and 2 bases from J, leaving 9 bases between. Germline CDR1 KGHSH, CDR2 LQKENI. The CDR3 protein is CASSRMVTDTQYF. CDR3 sequence (DNA): TGTGCCAGCTCCCGCATGGTCACAGATACGCAGTATTTT.